One sample yielded the 6 T cell receptor beta chains listed below, sequenced in a study of glioma-infiltrating T cells after dendritic cell vaccination. Time point given: after dendritic cell vaccination, including at tumor progression/relapse. TCRdb keeps only in-frame clones here, not all; method: immunoSEQ multiplex PCR. The sample consists of about 76,000 clones, about nine tenths of them appearing once. Sequencing used blood, obtained after dendritic cell vaccination. The receptors stem from a human donor with glioblastoma.

The rearrangement joins TRBV7-6 to TRBJ2-5; 7 bases map to TRBD1. CDR3 length equals 16 residues. V shed 4 bases, J shed 3 bases, and the junction held 11 bases outside the gene matches. Per germline, CDR1 SGHVS and CDR2 FNYEAQ. CDR3 region: CASSSLQGTCEETQYF. CDR3 DNA sequence: TGTGCCAGCAGCTCGTTACAGGGGACCTGCGAAGAGACCCAGTACTTC. Full variable domain (outside the CDR3, taken from reference TRBV7-6 and TRBJ2-5): GAGVSQSPRYKVTKRGQDVALRCDPISGHVSLYWYRQALGQGPEFLTYFNYEAQQDKSGLPNDRFSAERPEGSISTLTIQRTEQRDSAMYRCASSSLQGTCEETQYFGPGTRLLVL.

This chain links TRBV19 with TRBJ2-7; 9 bases align to TRBD1. The V segment lost 3 bases and the J segment 3 bases; nucleotides outside the gene matches: 6. CDR1 and CDR2 (germline): LNHDA, SQIVND (reference sequence). This CDR3 has 15 amino acids. This chain's CDR3 is CASSIPGQGRYEQYF. In nucleotides, the CDR3 is TGTGCCAGTAGTATCCCGGGACAGGGCCGCTACGAGCAGTACTTC.

This rearrangement joins TRBV7-3 to TRBJ2-6; no reliable D call. Germline lookup yields CDR1 SGHTA and CDR2 FQGTGA. The ends were cut back, 2 bases at V and 4 bases at J, with 9 bases in the middle. The CDR3 totals 15 residues. For the CDR3, the DNA is TGTGCCAGCAGCTTATTAGCATCAGGGGCCAACGTCCTGACTTTC. The encoded protein is CASSLLASGANVLTF.

The chain combines TRBV6-5 with TRBJ2-7; maybe TRBD2 (5 bases). Looked up from germline, CDR1 is MNHEY and CDR2 is SVGAGI. This CDR3 is 13 amino acids long. V was clipped by 2 bases and J by 5 bases, with 10 bases between them. CDR3 residues: CASSYPGSDEQYF. CDR3 nucleotide sequence: TGTGCCAGCAGTTACCCGGGAAGCGACGAGCAGTACTTC.

The chain recombines TRBV5-1 with TRBJ1-3; 8 bases match TRBD1. The CDR3 is 16 residues long. CDR1 and CDR2 (germline): SGHRS, YFSETQ. The ends lost 4 bases at V and 0 bases at J; junction bases unmatched: 6. The CDR3 region has the DNA TGCGCCAGCAGCACCGCAACAGGGGGCTCTGGAAACACCATATATTTT. Encoded protein: CASSTATGGSGNTIYF.

The chain carries TRBV6-5 and TRBJ2-7; 11 bases are a match to TRBD1. J gave up 7 bases and V 6 bases, and 11 bases lay outside the gene matches. The germline CDR1 and CDR2 sequences are MNHEY and SVGAGI. This CDR3 has 15 residues. The CDR3 here is CASSLLRTGGKEQYF. The CDR3 nucleotides are TGTGCCAGCAGCCTGCTAAGGACAGGGGGCAAAGAGCAGTACTTC.